The next 11 T cell receptor beta chains were all read from a single sample in a study of shared clonotypes between healthy human individuals. Produced via immunoSEQ multiplex PCR; TCRdb's table is partial and in-frame only. The top ten clones hold approximately 35% of a sample with roughly 720,000 clones, 90% of them seen once. The material sequenced was memory CD8+ T cells from PBMCs. Subset specified: CD45RO+ cells pooled with CCR7-negative TemRA cells. These receptors were obtained from a man between 18 and 29 years old in good health. Some clones in this sample may be carry-over from other donors' samples.

The gene calls are TRBV4-1 and TRBJ2-7, with D unclear. CDR1 is MGHRA, CDR2 YSYEKL, per germline. V was trimmed by 0 bases and J by 1 base, leaving 7 bases between them. CDR3 length: 14 amino acids. The CDR3 protein is CASSQDPVSYEQYF. The CDR3 DNA reads as TGCGCCAGCAGCCAAGACCCTGTATCCTACGAGCAGTACTTC.

This clone was recorded a few times. The chain employs TRBV19 and TRBJ2-7; possibly TRBD2 for D (5 bases). Germline V gene lookup returns CDR1 LNHDA and CDR2 SQIVND (reference sequence). The V end was cut by 3 bases, the J end by 5 bases, with 14 bases between. This CDR3 region has 14 residues. The CDR3, as DNA: TGTGCCAGTAGTATGGGCGTCGGGGAAGACGAGCAGTACTTC. Translation gives CASSMGVGEDEQYF.

CDR3: CASSLLDYADTQYF. CDR3 nucleotides: TGTGCCAGCAGCTTACTAGATTATGCAGATACGCAGTATTTT. The chain employs TRBV7-2 and TRBJ2-3, with D hard to call. Germline CDR1 reads SGHTA; CDR2 reads FQGNSA. The CDR3 totals 14 residues. Deletions cut 2 bases from V and 4 bases from J, with 10 bases between.

A single count supports this clone. V and J are TRBV7-3 and TRBJ2-2, with 7 bases identical to TRBD1. CDR1 is SGHTA and CDR2 is FQGTGA in the germline V gene. The CDR3 is 16 amino acids. J was trimmed by 5 bases and V by 6 bases; bases with no gene match: 12. CDR3 sequence reads: CASSTTDRAGTGELFF. CDR3 bases: TGTGCCAGCAGTACTACCGACAGGGCCGGGACCGGGGAGCTGTTTTTT. The complete variable domain, with remaining parts taken from reference TRBV7-3 and TRBJ2-2, reads GAGVSQTPSNKVTEKGKYVELRCDPISGHTALYWYRQSLGQGPEFLIYFQGTGAADDSGLPNDRFFAVRPEGSVSTLKIQRTERGDSAVYLCASSTTDRAGTGELFFGEGSRLTVL.

This clone was seen a handful of times. CDR3 DNA: TGTGCCAGCAGCTCACTCGCCGGGACTTCCTACGAGCAGTACTTC. It translates to CASSSLAGTSYEQYF. J is TRBJ2-7 and V is TRBV11-2; D may be TRBD2 (6 bases). Germline assignment: CDR1 SGHAT and CDR2 FQNNGV. This CDR3 spans 15 amino acids. V was cut by 4 bases and J by 1 base, with 14 bases left in between.

V usage is TRBV21-1 and J usage is TRBJ2-7; TRBD2 is the table's D call and was not checked against the DNA. TRBV21-1 is reported as a pseudogene. The CDR3 sequence is 15 residues long. CDR3 nucleotides: TGTGCCAGCAATCACACGAGAGCGGCTTCCTACGAGCAGTACTTC. It specifies CASNHTRAASYEQYF.

This chain links TRBV6-5 with TRBJ2-1; no reliable D call. The CDR3 covers 16 residues. Germline V CDR1 and CDR2: MNHEY, SVGAGI. Trimming removed 4 bases at V and 0 bases at J, with 13 bases between. CDR3 coding DNA: TGTGCCAGCAGTTCACTGGGGATCAGCTCCTACAATGAGCAGTTCTTC. Translation: CASSSLGISSYNEQFF.

Here the CDR3 DNA reads TGCAGCGTTGAGGTCGGGGCGATCCAGCAAGAGACCCAGTACTTC. Its translation: CSVEVGAIQQETQYF. J is TRBJ2-5 and V is TRBV29-1; perhaps D is TRBD1 or TRBD2 (5 bases each). V gave up 3 bases and J gave up 2 bases, with 16 bases separating them. Germline CDR1 reads SQVTM; CDR2 reads ANQGSEA. The CDR3 has 15 residues.

This rearrangement joins TRBV7-9 to TRBJ1-2, with D unresolved. The CDR3 covers 15 residues. Between the trimmed V and J ends, which lost 5 bases and 5 bases, there was a span of 18 bases. Germline V gene sequence: CDR1 SEHNR, CDR2 FQNEAQ (reference sequence). In DNA, the CDR3 is TGTGCCAGCAGCCCCGGGTATCGGGCGGATTATGGCTACACCTTC. Its protein product is CASSPGYRADYGYTF.

The rearrangement joins TRBV7-2 to TRBJ1-2, with 7 bases fitting TRBD1. The germline V gene has CDR1 SGHTA and CDR2 FQGNSA. The V and J ends lost 5 bases and 4 bases, in that order; junction bases with no gene match: 13. CDR3 length equals 16 residues. CDR3 bases: TGTGCCAGCAGCGGCACGCCGGGACAGCAGTTCTATGGCTACACCTTC. It is translated as CASSGTPGQQFYGYTF.

The genes are TRBV20-1 and TRBJ2-5; D remains unclear. The CDR3 totals 10 residues. Germline CDR1 reads DFQATT; CDR2 reads SNEGSKA (reference sequence). V lost 5 bases, J lost 3 bases, and 4 bases lay in between. In nucleotides, the CDR3 is TGCAGTGCTTTCAAAGAGACCCAGTACTTC. Its protein is CSAFKETQYF.